These 20 T cell receptor beta chains share one sample of origin, sequenced in a study of T-cell memory formation after mild COVID-19. Via MiXCR, TCRdb re-called the 5' RACE reads, giving one row per CDR3 protein. The sample lists about 160,000 distinct CDR3 sequences; roughly 30% were seen once. Sequencing was performed on PBMCs or a T cell subset sorted from them (not recorded which). The receptors here all came from an adult woman who had mild COVID-19 (a few samples of this study predate the infection). Cell type and time point are not known.

This clonotype was detected a few times. V and J are TRBV7-6 and TRBJ2-1, with TRBD2 matching over 9 bases. CDR1 is SGHVS, CDR2 FNYEAQ, per germline. J lost 5 bases, V lost 0 bases, and 8 bases had no gene match. The CDR3 is 17 residues long. Here the CDR3 reads CASSLARGGRGDNEQFF. The CDR3 DNA reads TGTGCCAGCAGCTTAGCGCGAGGCGGGAGGGGCGACAATGAGCAGTTCTTC.

By frequency in the sample, this clonotype is medium-sized. The chain combines TRBV4-1 with TRBJ2-7; D ambiguous. CDR1 MGHRA and CDR2 YSYEKL come from the germline V gene. The CDR3 extends over 11 amino acids. Trimming left V 3 bases short and J 2 bases short, with 2 bases between. The CDR3 sequence: CASSQAYEQYF. The CDR3 DNA reads TGCGCCAGCAGCCAGGCCTACGAGCAGTACTTC.

This clonotype was found once. The rearrangement uses TRBV29-1 and TRBJ2-7, with no clear D. Germline CDR1 SQVTM, CDR2 ANQGSEA. This CDR3 comprises 12 residues. Trimming removed 4 bases at V and 0 bases at J, with 7 bases between. CDR3 sequence reads: CSVGPDSYEQYF. As DNA, the CDR3 is TGCAGCGTTGGTCCGGACTCCTACGAGCAGTACTTC.

This chain connects TRBV5-1 to TRBJ1-1; 10 nucleotides agree with TRBD1. The CDR3 runs to 14 residues. CDR1 and CDR2 from the germline V gene are SGHRS and YFSETQ. Trimming took 0 bases from V and 12 from J; bases not matched to a gene: 8. The CDR3 sequence is CASSLEGTGVVPFF. For the CDR3, the DNA is TGCGCCAGCAGCTTGGAAGGGACAGGGGTTGTTCCTTTCTTT.

This chain connects TRBV7-2 to TRBJ2-3; 11 bases are shared with TRBD2. V gave up 5 bases and J gave up 0 bases; unmatched junction bases: 13. This CDR3 has 19 amino acids. Germline CDR1 reads SGHTA; CDR2 reads FQGNSA. In DNA, the CDR3 is TGTGCCAGCAGCCTTAGGTGGCTAGCGGGAGGTGCTAGCACAGATACGCAGTATTTT. Its translation: CASSLRWLAGGASTDTQYF.

This clonotype showed up just once. The chain joins TRBV19 to TRBJ1-1, with D perhaps TRBD1 (5 bases). The CDR3 loop spans 13 amino acids. Per the germline V gene, CDR1 is LNHDA and CDR2 is SQIVND (reference sequence). V gave up 5 bases and J gave up 0 bases, with 7 bases separating them. DNA for the CDR3: TGTGCCAGTAGTGACAGAGTGAACACTGAAGCTTTCTTT. Its protein is CASSDRVNTEAFF.

The chain links TRBV7-6 to TRBJ2-1; 8 nucleotides align to TRBD2. Germline V CDR1 and CDR2: SGHVS, FNYEAQ. This CDR3 comprises 16 residues. The V gene end was trimmed by 0 bases and the J gene end by 1 base; junction bases not matched to a gene: 2. CDR3 amino acids: CASSLASGESYNEQFF. DNA of the CDR3: TGTGCCAGCAGCTTAGCTAGCGGGGAGTCCTACAATGAGCAGTTCTTC.

The V call is TRBV4-1, the J call TRBJ2-7; 10 nucleotides align to TRBD1. V trimming: 0 bases; J trimming: 3 bases; junction bases outside the gene matches: 2. Germline V gene data show CDR1 as MGHRA and CDR2 as YSYEKL. The CDR3 is 15 residues long. The CDR3 nucleotides read TGCGCCAGCAGCCAAGAAGGGGACAGGGGCTACGAGCAGTACTTC. Encoded protein: CASSQEGDRGYEQYF.

The rearrangement uses TRBV6-5 and TRBJ1-1, with 7 bases matching TRBD1. The CDR3 spans 15 residues. The junction had 12 bases not matched to a gene; V was cut back by 7 bases and J by 4 bases. Germline V lookup: CDR1 MNHEY, CDR2 SVGAGI. The CDR3 sequence is CASNPGEGATTEAFF. The DNA for the CDR3 is TGTGCCAGCAATCCCGGAGAGGGGGCGACCACTGAAGCTTTCTTT.

This clonotype showed up just once. The chain uses TRBV5-1 and TRBJ1-1; 7 positions agree with TRBD1. The CDR3 runs to 13 residues. V shed 4 bases, J shed 10 bases, and the junction held 10 bases outside the gene matches. Germline CDR1 reads SGHRS; CDR2 reads YFSETQ. The CDR3 sequence: CASSTYTDRAAFF. In DNA, the CDR3 is TGCGCCAGCAGCACCTATACCGACAGGGCAGCTTTCTTT. The whole variable domain, filled in from reference TRBV5-1 and TRBJ1-1, reads KAGVTQTPRYLIKTRGQQVTLSCSPISGHRSVSWYQQTPGQGLQFLFEYFSETQRNKGNFPGRFSGRQFSNSRSEMNVSTLELGDSALYLCASSTYTDRAAFFGQGTRLTVV.

This clonotype was detected only a few times. The genes are TRBV4-2 and TRBJ2-4, with 7 bases aligning to TRBD2. CDR3 length: 15 residues. Germline values: CDR1 LGHNA, CDR2 YNFKEQ. Unmatched junction bases numbered 7, after V lost 0 bases and J lost 8 bases. CDR3 nucleotides: TGTGCCAGCAGCCAAGACCCCGGGAGGCGAGACATTCAGTACTTC. It is translated as CASSQDPGRRDIQYF.

This chain links TRBV6-1 with TRBJ2-7; no definite D call. Looked up from germline, CDR1 is MNHNS and CDR2 is SASEGT. V was shortened by 4 bases and J by 7 bases, with 23 bases between the two germline ends. The CDR3 totals 16 residues. The CDR3 here is CASSAGSGGAIREQYF. The CDR3 DNA is TGTGCCAGCAGTGCAGGCTCTGGCGGAGCGATCAGGGAGCAGTACTTC.

V gene TRBV29-1 combines with J gene TRBJ2-5, with 12 nucleotides matching TRBD2. Germline V gene lookup returns CDR1 SQVTM and CDR2 ANQGSEA. The CDR3 loop spans 13 amino acids. V shed 6 bases, J shed 3 bases, and the junction held 2 bases outside the gene matches. The DNA of the CDR3 is TGCAGCGTCGCTAGCGGGGGGGAAGAGACCCAGTACTTC. Translated: CSVASGGEETQYF.

This clonotype was picked up a small number of times. The chain joins TRBV20-1 to TRBJ2-7; 11 bases align to TRBD2. The CDR3 is made up of 12 amino acids. Germline CDR1 is DFQATT and CDR2 is SNEGSKA (reference sequence). Trimming removed 2 bases from V and 7 bases from J; junction bases left unmatched: 1. The CDR3: CSARLAGGEQYF. CDR3 DNA sequence: TGCAGTGCTAGACTAGCGGGAGGTGAGCAGTACTTC.

This clonotype was counted a few times. The V and J genes are TRBV6-2 or TRBV6-3 and TRBJ2-1; 7 bases are a match to TRBD1. The CDR3 contains 16 residues. Trimming cost V 7 bases and J 12 bases; bases outside gene matches: 21. CDR1 MNHEY and CDR2 SVGEGT come from the germline V gene. CDR3 DNA: TGTGCCAGCACCTCGAGGGAGACAGGGCCCCTATCTTGGCAGTTCTTC. Translating gives CASTSRETGPLSWQFF.

This clonotype was seen a few times. The V gene is TRBV4-3, the J gene TRBJ2-1, with 7 nucleotides matching TRBD2. This CDR3 is 15 amino acids long. Germline lookup yields CDR1 LGHNA and CDR2 YSLEER. The ends lost 0 bases at V and 9 bases at J; junction bases unmatched: 8. CDR3 amino acids: CASSQDGRALVEQFF. The DNA of the CDR3 is TGCGCCAGCAGCCAAGATGGGAGGGCCTTGGTTGAGCAGTTCTTC.

This clonotype occurred a few times. V is TRBV6-1 and J is TRBJ1-2; tentatively, D is TRBD1 (6 bases). In germline, CDR1 is MNHNS, CDR2 SASEGT. The CDR3 sequence is 16 residues long. Trimming removed 8 bases from V and 1 base from J, with 20 bases in between. The CDR3 protein is CASGRGAYQLNYGYTF. The CDR3 coding sequence is TGTGCCAGCGGTAGGGGGGCGTATCAACTTAACTATGGCTACACCTTC.

V gene TRBV11-2 combines with J gene TRBJ2-1; TRBD2 is a possible D gene (6 bases). The ends were cut back, 4 bases at V and 0 bases at J, with 22 bases in the middle. CDR1 SGHAT and CDR2 FQNNGV come from the germline V gene. CDR3 length: 19 residues. CDR3 DNA: TGTGCCAGCAGCTCAAAATCTCTACGGGACGGGAGCTCCTACAATGAGCAGTTCTTC. Translated, it gives CASSSKSLRDGSSYNEQFF.

The chain couples TRBV30 to TRBJ2-7; TRBD2 agrees at 7 bases. This CDR3 is 12 amino acids long. Germline-derived CDR1 and CDR2 are GTSNPN and SVGIG (reference sequence). CDR3 in DNA: TGTGCAGCGGGGACGGTAGCGTACGAGCAGTACTTC. Amino acids: CAAGTVAYEQYF.

About this clonotype: The junction departs from germline at one end; a sequencing error may be responsible. J is TRBJ1-2 and V is TRBV12-3 or TRBV12-4, with a possible D match to TRBD1 (6 bases). The CDR3 consists of 11 residues. The CDR3 is CASSPYREPSF. For the CDR3, the DNA is TGTGCCAGCAGTCCCTACAGGGAACCCTCCTTC.